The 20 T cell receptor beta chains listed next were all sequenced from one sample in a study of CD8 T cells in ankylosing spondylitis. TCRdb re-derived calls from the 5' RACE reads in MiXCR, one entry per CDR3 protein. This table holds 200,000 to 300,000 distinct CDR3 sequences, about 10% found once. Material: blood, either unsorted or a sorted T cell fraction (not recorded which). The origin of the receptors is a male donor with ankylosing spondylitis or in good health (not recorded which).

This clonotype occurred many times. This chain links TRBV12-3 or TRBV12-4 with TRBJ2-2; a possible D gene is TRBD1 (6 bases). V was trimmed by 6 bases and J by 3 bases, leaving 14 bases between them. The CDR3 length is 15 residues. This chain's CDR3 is CASSRATGYTGELFF. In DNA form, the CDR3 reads TGTGCCAGCAGCCGAGCGACAGGCTACACCGGGGAGCTGTTTTTT.

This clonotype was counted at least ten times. In DNA, the CDR3 is TGCAGTGCTAGTCAGCCCCAGCATTTT. It yields the protein CSASQPQHF. V is TRBV20-1 and J is TRBJ1-5; D is uncertain. V was shortened by 3 bases and J by 6 bases, with 0 bases between the two germline ends. The length of the CDR3 is 9 residues. The germline CDR1 and CDR2 sequences are DFQATT and SNEGSKA (reference sequence).

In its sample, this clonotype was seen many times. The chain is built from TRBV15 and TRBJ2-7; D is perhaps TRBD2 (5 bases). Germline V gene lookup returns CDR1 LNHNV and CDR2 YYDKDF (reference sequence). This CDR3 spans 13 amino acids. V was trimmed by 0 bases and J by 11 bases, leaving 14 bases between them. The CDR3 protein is CATSRDLADGEYF. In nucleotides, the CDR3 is TGTGCCACCAGCAGAGACCTGGCGGACGGGGAGTACTTC. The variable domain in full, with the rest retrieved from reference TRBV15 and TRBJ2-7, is DAMVIQNPRYQVTQFGKPVTLSCSQTLNHNVMYWYQQKSSQAPKLLFHYYDKDFNNEADTPDNFQSRRPNTSFCFLDIRSPGLGDTAMYLCATSRDLADGEYFGPGTRLTVT.

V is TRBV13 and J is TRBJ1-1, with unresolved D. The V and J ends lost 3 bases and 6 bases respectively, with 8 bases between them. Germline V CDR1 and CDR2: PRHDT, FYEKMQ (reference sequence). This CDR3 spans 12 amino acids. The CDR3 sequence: CASSLGGAEAFF. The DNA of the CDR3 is TGTGCCAGCAGCTTGGGTGGGGCTGAAGCTTTCTTT.

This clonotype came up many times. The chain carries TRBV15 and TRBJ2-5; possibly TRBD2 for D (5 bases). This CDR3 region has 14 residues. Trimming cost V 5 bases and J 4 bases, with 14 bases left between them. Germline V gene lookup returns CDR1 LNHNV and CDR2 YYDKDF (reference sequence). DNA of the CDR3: TGTGCCACCAGCCTCCGAGGGCAGGTAGAGACCCAGTACTTC. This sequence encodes CATSLRGQVETQYF.

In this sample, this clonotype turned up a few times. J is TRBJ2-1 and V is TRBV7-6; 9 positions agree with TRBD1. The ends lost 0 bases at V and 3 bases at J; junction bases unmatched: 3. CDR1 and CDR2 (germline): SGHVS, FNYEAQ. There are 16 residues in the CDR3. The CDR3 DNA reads TGTGCCAGCAGCTTAGCATCGGGACAGGGCTACAATGAGCAGTTCTTC. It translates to CASSLASGQGYNEQFF. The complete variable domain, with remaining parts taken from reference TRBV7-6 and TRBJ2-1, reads GAGVSQSPRYKVTKRGQDVALRCDPISGHVSLYWYRQALGQGPEFLTYFNYEAQQDKSGLPNDRFSAERPEGSISTLTIQRTEQRDSAMYRCASSLASGQGYNEQFFGPGTRLTVL.

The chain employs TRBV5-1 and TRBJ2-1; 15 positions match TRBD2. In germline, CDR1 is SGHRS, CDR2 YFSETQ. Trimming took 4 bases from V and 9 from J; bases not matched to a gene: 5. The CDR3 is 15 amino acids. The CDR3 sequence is CASSQGLAGGSEQFF. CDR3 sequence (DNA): TGCGCCAGCAGCCAGGGACTAGCGGGAGGAAGTGAGCAGTTCTTC.

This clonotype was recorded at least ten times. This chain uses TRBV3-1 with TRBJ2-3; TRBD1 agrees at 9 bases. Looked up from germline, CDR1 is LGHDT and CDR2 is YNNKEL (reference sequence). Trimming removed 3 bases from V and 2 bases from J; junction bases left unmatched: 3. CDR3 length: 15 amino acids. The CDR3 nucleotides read TGTGCCAGCAGCCACGACAGGGGGTACACAGATACGCAGTATTTT. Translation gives CASSHDRGYTDTQYF.

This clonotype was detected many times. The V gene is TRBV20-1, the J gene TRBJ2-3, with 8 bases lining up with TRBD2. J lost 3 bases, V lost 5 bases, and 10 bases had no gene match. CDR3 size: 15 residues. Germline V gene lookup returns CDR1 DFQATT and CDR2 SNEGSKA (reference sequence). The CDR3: CSAPPSGGRTDTQYF. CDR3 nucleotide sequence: TGCAGTGCTCCCCCCTCTGGCGGGAGGACAGATACGCAGTATTTT.

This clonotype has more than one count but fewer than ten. The CDR3 DNA is TGTGCCAGCAGTGAAAGAGGAGGTCACTTCACAGATACGCAGTATTTT. It codes for CASSERGGHFTDTQYF. This chain uses TRBV6-1 with TRBJ2-3; a weak D match, TRBD2 (5 bases). V was clipped by 2 bases and J by 2 bases, with 14 bases between them. Germline CDR1 reads MNHNS; CDR2 reads SASEGT. The CDR3 is 16 residues long.

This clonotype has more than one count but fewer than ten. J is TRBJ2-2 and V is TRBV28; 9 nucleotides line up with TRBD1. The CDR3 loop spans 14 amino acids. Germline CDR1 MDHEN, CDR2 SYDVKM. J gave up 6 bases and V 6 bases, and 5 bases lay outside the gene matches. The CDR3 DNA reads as TGTGCCAGCAGGACAGGGGGTTTAGCCGGGGAGCTGTTTTTT. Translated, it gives CASRTGGLAGELFF.

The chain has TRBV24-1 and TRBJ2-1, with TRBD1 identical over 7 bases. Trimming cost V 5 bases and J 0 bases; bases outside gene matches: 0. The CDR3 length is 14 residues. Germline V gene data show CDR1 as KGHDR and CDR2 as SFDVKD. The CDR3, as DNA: TGTGCCACCAGTGGGGACAGCTCCTACAATGAGCAGTTCTTC. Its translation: CATSGDSSYNEQFF.

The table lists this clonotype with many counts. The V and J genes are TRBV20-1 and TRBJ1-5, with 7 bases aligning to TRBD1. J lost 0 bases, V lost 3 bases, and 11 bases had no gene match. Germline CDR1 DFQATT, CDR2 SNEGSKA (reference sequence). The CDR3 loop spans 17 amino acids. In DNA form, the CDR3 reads TGCAGTGCTAGGCAAGGGGCCGGGACAGCTAGCAATCAGCCCCAGCATTTT. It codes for CSARQGAGTASNQPQHF.

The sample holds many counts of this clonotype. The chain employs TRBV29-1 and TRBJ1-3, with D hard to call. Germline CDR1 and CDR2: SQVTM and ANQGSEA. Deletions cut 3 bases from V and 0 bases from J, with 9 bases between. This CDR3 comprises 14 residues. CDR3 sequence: CSVDEQLSGNTIYF. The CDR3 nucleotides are TGCAGCGTTGATGAGCAACTCTCTGGAAACACCATATATTTT.

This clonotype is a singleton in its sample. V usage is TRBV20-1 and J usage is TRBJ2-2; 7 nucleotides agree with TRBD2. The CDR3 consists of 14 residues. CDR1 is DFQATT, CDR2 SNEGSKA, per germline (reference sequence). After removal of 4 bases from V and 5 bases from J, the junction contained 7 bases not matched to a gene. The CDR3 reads CSATRGDRTGELFF. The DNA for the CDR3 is TGCAGTGCTACCCGGGGGGATAGAACCGGGGAGCTGTTTTTT.

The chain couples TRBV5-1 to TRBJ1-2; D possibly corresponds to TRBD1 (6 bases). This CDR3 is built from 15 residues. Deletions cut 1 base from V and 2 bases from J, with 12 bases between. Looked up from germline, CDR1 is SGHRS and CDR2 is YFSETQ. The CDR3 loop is CASSLINTGNYGYTF. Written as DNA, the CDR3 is TGCGCCAGCAGCTTGATAAATACAGGGAACTATGGCTACACCTTC.

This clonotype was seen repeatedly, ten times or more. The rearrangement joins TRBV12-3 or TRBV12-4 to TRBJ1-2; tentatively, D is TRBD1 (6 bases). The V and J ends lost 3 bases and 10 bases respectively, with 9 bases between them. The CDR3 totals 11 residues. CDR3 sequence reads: CASSLDRSYTF. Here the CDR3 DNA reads TGTGCCAGCAGTTTGGACAGATCCTACACCTTC.

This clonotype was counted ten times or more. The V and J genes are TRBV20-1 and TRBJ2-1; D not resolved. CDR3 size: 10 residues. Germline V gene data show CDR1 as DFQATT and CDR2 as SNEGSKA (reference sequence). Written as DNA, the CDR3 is TGCAGCGTACCTAAAAATGAGCAGTTCTTC. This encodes CSVPKNEQFF.

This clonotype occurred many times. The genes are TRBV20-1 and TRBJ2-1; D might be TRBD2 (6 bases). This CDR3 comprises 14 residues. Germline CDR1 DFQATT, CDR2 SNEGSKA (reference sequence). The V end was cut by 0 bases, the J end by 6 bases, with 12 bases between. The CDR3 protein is CSARDDGSTNEQFF. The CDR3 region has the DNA TGCAGTGCTAGAGATGACGGGAGTACCAATGAGCAGTTCTTC.

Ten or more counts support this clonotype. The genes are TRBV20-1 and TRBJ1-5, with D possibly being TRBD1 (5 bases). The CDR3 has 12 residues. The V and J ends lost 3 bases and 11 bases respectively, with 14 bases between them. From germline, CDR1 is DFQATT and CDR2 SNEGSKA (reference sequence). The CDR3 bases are TGCAGTGCTAGGAGGGAGGCGGGGGCCCAGCATTTT. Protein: CSARREAGAQHF.